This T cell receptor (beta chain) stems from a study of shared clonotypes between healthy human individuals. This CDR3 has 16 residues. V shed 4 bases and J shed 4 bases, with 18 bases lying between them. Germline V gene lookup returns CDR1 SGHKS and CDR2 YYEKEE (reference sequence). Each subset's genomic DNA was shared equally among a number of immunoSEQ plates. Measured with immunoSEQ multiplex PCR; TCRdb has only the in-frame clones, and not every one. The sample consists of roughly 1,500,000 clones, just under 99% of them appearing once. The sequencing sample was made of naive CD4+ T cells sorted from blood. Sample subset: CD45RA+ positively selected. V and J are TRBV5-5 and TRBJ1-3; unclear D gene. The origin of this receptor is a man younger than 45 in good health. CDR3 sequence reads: CASSPLLGFSGNTIYF. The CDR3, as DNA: TGTGCCAGCAGCCCCCTCTTGGGGTTTTCCGGAAACACCATATATTTT.